This passage covers 17 T cell receptor beta chains from one sample sequenced in a study of CD8+ T cells in alopecia areata. Specified treatment: oral pan-JAK inhibitor, 5-10 mg twice daily. As the sequencing template, cDNA was produced by extracting RNA and reverse transcribing it. Assay used: immunoSEQ multiplex PCR; TCRdb lists only in-frame clones, some missing. The sample yields 150,000 to 200,000 clones, roughly 60% seen once. Here the sequenced sample was CD4+ T cells sorted from blood, taken at week 24, from a patient treated with tofacitinib. These receptors were obtained from a human donor with alopecia areata.

The rearrangement uses TRBV29-1 and TRBJ1-2; no reliable D call. The V end lost 3 bases, the J end lost 3 bases, and 11 bases lay between the germline ends. CDR1 is SQVTM and CDR2 is ANQGSEA in the germline V gene. The CDR3 contains 13 residues. The CDR3 loop is CSVDRPQDYGYTF. CDR3 sequence (DNA): TGCAGCGTTGACAGACCGCAGGACTATGGCTACACCTTC.

This clone was seen a handful of times. The chain combines TRBV30 with TRBJ1-2; 9 bases align to TRBD1. Looked up from germline, CDR1 is GTSNPN and CDR2 is SVGIG (reference sequence). The V and J ends lost 1 base and 4 bases, in that order; junction bases with no gene match: 7. CDR3 length equals 15 residues. The CDR3 region is CAWSARDRAFYGYTF. CDR3 coding DNA: TGTGCCTGGAGTGCCCGGGACAGGGCTTTCTATGGCTACACCTTC.

The table lists this clone with a count of one. The CDR3 loop reads CATSRASLETQYF. Written as DNA, the CDR3 is TGTGCCACCAGCAGAGCGTCACTAGAGACCCAGTACTTC. The V call is TRBV15, the J call TRBJ2-5; D unresolved. This CDR3 spans 13 amino acids. In germline, CDR1 is LNHNV, CDR2 YYDKDF (reference sequence). V lost 1 base, J lost 4 bases, and 7 bases lay in between. The full variable domain, in which reference TRBV15 and TRBJ2-5 provide the parts outside the CDR3, is DAMVIQNPRYQVTQFGKPVTLSCSQTLNHNVMYWYQQKSSQAPKLLFHYYDKDFNNEADTPDNFQSRRPNTSFCFLDIRSPGLGDTAMYLCATSRASLETQYFGPGTRLLVL.

This clone was detected only a few times. The J gene is TRBJ2-5, the V gene TRBV5-1; D is possibly TRBD1 (6 bases). V was shortened by 4 bases and J by 5 bases, with 18 bases between the two germline ends. This CDR3 spans 15 amino acids. Germline values: CDR1 SGHRS, CDR2 YFSETQ. DNA for the CDR3: TGCGCCAGCAGCATCCGGGACACAAGAGGGGAGACCCAGTACTTC. This encodes CASSIRDTRGETQYF.

This clone was detected only a few times. The rearrangement joins TRBV19 to TRBJ1-2, with 12 bases identical to TRBD1. The CDR3 length is 17 residues. V lost 6 bases, J lost 6 bases, and 14 bases stayed unmatched. Looked up from germline, CDR1 is LNHDA and CDR2 is SQIVND (reference sequence). CDR3 sequence reads: CASSFLPGQGAKDGYTF. The CDR3 nucleotides are TGTGCCAGTAGCTTCCTTCCGGGACAGGGGGCCAAGGATGGCTACACCTTC.

The V call is TRBV25-1, the J call TRBJ2-4; tentatively, D is TRBD1 (6 bases). Trimming removed 8 bases from V and 0 bases from J, with 8 bases in between. This CDR3 spans 13 amino acids. Germline V gene lookup returns CDR1 MGHDK and CDR2 SYGVNS. The DNA for the CDR3 is TGTGCCAGCCAGGGGCGAGCCAAAAACATTCAGTACTTC. Translating gives CASQGRAKNIQYF.

This chain joins TRBV29-1 and TRBJ1-2; 8 bases match TRBD1. V lost 5 bases to trimming and J lost 5 bases; unmatched junction nucleotides: 7. Germline values: CDR1 SQVTM, CDR2 ANQGSEA. The CDR3 runs 13 residues. DNA for the CDR3: TGCAGCGTTTCAGGGGGCCAGGGATATGGCTACACCTTC. It translates to CSVSGGQGYGYTF.

This clone showed up just a few times. The chain links TRBV11-2 to TRBJ2-1; D not resolved. Germline values: CDR1 SGHAT, CDR2 FQNNGV. The CDR3 runs 17 residues. V gave up 6 bases and J gave up 6 bases, with 24 bases separating them. The CDR3 here is CASRRLGIANSPNEQFF. In DNA form, the CDR3 reads TGTGCCAGCAGACGCCTGGGAATAGCCAATTCTCCCAATGAGCAGTTCTTC.

This chain uses TRBV7-8 with TRBJ1-6; no clear D. Germline CDR1 reads SGHVS; CDR2 reads FQNEAQ. V gave up 0 bases and J gave up 8 bases, with 14 bases separating them. The CDR3 spans 16 residues. The CDR3 is CASSLARAGRYSPLHF. CDR3 nucleotide sequence: TGTGCCAGCAGCTTAGCGCGGGCCGGGAGGTATTCACCCCTCCACTTT.

V is TRBV6-1 and J is TRBJ1-1; the match to TRBD1 covers 7 bases. Unmatched junction bases numbered 4, after V lost 2 bases and J lost 4 bases. The CDR3 sequence is 14 residues long. Germline CDR1 is MNHNS and CDR2 is SASEGT. The CDR3 protein is CASSERGQITEAFF. CDR3 nucleotides: TGTGCCAGCAGTGAAAGGGGGCAGATCACTGAAGCTTTCTTT.

V usage is TRBV7-9 and J usage is TRBJ2-2; no clear D. V was cut by 4 bases and J by 0 bases, with 3 bases left in between. Germline CDR1 SEHNR, CDR2 FQNEAQ (reference sequence). The length of the CDR3 is 13 residues. CDR3 sequence: CASSSPNTGELFF. In DNA form, the CDR3 reads TGTGCCAGCAGCTCGCCGAACACCGGGGAGCTGTTTTTT.

V is TRBV10-3 and J is TRBJ2-1; D uncertain. CDR3 length: 13 residues. V shed 7 bases and J shed 5 bases, with 12 bases lying between them. Germline V lookup: CDR1 ENHRY, CDR2 SYGVKD. This chain's CDR3 is CAIKQPADNEQFF. CDR3 DNA: TGTGCCATCAAGCAGCCGGCAGACAATGAGCAGTTCTTC.

This clone was seen only a few times. The chain joins TRBV25-1 to TRBJ1-1; TRBD1 might be the D (5 bases). The CDR3 extends over 14 amino acids. CDR1 MGHDK and CDR2 SYGVNS come from the germline V gene. V was trimmed by 2 bases and J by 6 bases, leaving 13 bases between them. CDR3 loop: CASSEPGAAAEAFF. As DNA, the CDR3 is TGTGCCAGCAGTGAACCCGGGGCTGCCGCTGAAGCTTTCTTT.

DNA for the CDR3: TGCGCCAGCAGCCAAGACTCCGGGACCAACTATGGCTACACCTTC. Translating it yields CASSQDSGTNYGYTF. The chain has TRBV4-3 and TRBJ1-2; a possible D gene is TRBD1 (5 bases). Germline loops: CDR1 LGHNA, CDR2 YSLEER. Trimming left V 0 bases short and J 2 bases short, with 10 bases between. CDR3 length: 15 amino acids.

This rearrangement joins TRBV29-1 to TRBJ1-2; D gene uncertain. In germline, CDR1 is SQVTM, CDR2 ANQGSEA. Deletions cut 5 bases from V and 2 bases from J, with 9 bases between. The CDR3 extends over 12 amino acids. The CDR3 nucleotides are TGCAGCGTTAAGTTCACGAACTATGGCTACACCTTC. Protein: CSVKFTNYGYTF.

This clone was observed a handful of times. The sample contains more than one DNA sequence encoding this CDR3. The V and J genes are TRBV29-1 and TRBJ2-3; possibly TRBD1 for D (6 bases). The germline CDR1 and CDR2 sequences are SQVTM and ANQGSEA. The V and J ends lost 1 base and 3 bases respectively, with 8 bases between them. The CDR3 consists of 13 residues. CDR3 residues: CSVEVGGTDTQYF. The CDR3 DNA is TGCAGCGTTGAAGTAGGGGGAACAGATACGCAGTATTTT.

This clone was observed a handful of times. The chain employs TRBV10-3 and TRBJ2-3; D unresolved. The ends were cut back, 6 bases at V and 0 bases at J, with 4 bases in the middle. The CDR3 has 12 residues. Germline CDR1 is ENHRY and CDR2 is SYGVKD. CDR3 protein: CAIRESTDTQYF. CDR3 nucleotide sequence: TGTGCCATCAGGGAGAGCACAGATACGCAGTATTTT.